This T cell receptor beta chain was captured by sequencing in a study of siplizumab effects on memory and regulatory T cells. Study-level results: Contribution to the alloresponse seemed major for naive T cells, which also seemed more diverse than memory cells.

The germline gives CDR1 ENHRY, CDR2 SYGVKD. The CDR3 length is 12 residues. The V and J ends lost 0 bases and 3 bases respectively, with 1 base between them. Concerning this clone itself: The antigen is undetermined.

The protocol was immunoSEQ multiplex PCR, while the TCRdb copy is restricted to in-frame clones and leaves out a portion. The sample has about 100,000 clones, about nine tenths seen once. The rearrangement uses TRBV10-3 and TRBJ2-3; D remains ambiguous. Material for sequencing was CD4+ T cells sorted from blood. The clonotype originates from a human donor in good health. Some clones in this sample may be carry-over from other donors' samples. In DNA, the CDR3 is TGTGCCATCAGTGAGTCAACAGATACGCAGTATTTT. Its protein product is CAISESTDTQYF.